Listed here is a single TCR beta chain. Its antigen remains unidentified. Primers: 60 Vbeta forward and 13 Jbeta reverse. Repertoires were generated with immunoSEQ multiplex PCR, while TCRdb's copy carries only in-frame clones and drops some. This sample has approximately 160,000 clones; about three quarters occur once, and the top ten carry over 2%. These data are taken from a study of cytomegalovirus exposure and HLA in healthy donors. Study outcomes and limitations: By a later analysis, the bulk of CMV-associated TCR beta chains appeared HLA-restricted.

With 4 bases removed from V and 8 bases from J, the gap between germline ends came to 20 bases. Germline V gene sequence: CDR1 LNHDA, CDR2 SQIVND (reference sequence). CDR3 length equals 15 residues. This receptor was identified in a woman in her thirties or forties in good health and CMV-seropositive. The chain employs TRBV19 and TRBJ1-2; D is unclear. The sequencing input was PBMCs. The CDR3 region is CASSRSPREAVGYTF. CDR3 in DNA: TGTGCCAGTAGTAGGTCCCCTCGGGAGGCGGTGGGCTACACCTTC.